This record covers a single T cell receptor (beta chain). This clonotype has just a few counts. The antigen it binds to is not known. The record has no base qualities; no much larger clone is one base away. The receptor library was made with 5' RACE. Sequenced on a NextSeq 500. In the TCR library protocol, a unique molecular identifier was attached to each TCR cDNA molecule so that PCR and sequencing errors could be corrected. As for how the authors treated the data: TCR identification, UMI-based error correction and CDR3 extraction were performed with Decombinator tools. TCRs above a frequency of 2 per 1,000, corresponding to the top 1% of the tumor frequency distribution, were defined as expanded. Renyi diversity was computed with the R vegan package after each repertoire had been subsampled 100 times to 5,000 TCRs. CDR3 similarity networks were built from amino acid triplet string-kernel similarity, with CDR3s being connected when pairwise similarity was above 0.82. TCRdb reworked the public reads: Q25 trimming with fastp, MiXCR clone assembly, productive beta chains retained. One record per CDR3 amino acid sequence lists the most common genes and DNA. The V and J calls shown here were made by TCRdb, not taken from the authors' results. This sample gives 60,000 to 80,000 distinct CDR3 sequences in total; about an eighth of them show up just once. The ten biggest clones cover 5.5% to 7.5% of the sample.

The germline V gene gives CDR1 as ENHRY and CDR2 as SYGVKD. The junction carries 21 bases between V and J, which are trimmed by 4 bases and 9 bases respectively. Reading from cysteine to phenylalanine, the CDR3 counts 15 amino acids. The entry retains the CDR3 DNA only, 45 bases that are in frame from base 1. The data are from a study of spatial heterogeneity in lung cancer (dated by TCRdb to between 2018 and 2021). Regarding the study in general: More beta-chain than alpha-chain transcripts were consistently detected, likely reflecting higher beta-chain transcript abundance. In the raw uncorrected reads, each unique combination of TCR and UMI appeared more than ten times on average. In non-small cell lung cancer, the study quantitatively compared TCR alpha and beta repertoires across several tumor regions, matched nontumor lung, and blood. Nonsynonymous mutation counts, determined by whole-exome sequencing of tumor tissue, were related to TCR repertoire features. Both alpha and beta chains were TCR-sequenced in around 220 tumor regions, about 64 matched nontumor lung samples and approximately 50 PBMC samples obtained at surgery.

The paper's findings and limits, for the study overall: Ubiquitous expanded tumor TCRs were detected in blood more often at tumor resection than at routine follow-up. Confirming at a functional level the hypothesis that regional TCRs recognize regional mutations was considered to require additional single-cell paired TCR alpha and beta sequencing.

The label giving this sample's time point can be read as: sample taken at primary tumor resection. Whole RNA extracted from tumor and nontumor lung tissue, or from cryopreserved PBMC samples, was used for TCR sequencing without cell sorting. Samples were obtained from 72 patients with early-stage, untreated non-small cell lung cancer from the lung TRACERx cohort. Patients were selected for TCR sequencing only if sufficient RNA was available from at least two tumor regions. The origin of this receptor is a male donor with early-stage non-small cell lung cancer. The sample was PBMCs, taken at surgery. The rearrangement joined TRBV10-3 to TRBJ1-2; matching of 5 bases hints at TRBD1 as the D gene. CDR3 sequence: CAISVTGTLKLSYTF. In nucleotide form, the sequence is TGTGCCATCAGTGTAACCGGGACTCTGAAATTAAGCTACACCTTC.